The clone carrying this T cell receptor beta chain has just a few counts. No antigen is known for it. PCR involved 60 Vbeta and 13 Jbeta primers. Repertoires were generated with immunoSEQ multiplex PCR, while TCRdb's copy carries only in-frame clones and drops some. The sample contains under 130,000 clones, roughly 80% of which appear only once. The germline V gene encodes CDR1 SGDLS and CDR2 YYNGEE. The CDR3 is 16 residues long. V was cut by 3 bases and J by 3 bases, with 15 bases left in between. The data originate from a study of cytomegalovirus exposure and HLA in healthy donors. Study observations and caveats: According to reports, the classifier identified cytomegalovirus status with high specificity and sensitivity.

This chain joins TRBV9 and TRBJ1-4; D gene unclear. This sequence originates from a man aged 45-65 years in good health and CMV-seropositive. Sequencing was performed on PBMCs. The CDR3 nucleotides read TGTGCCAGCAGCGAGAGACTAGCGGGCCCTAATGAAAAACTGTTTTTT. Protein product: CASSERLAGPNEKLFF. Looking up the rest from reference TRBV9 and TRBJ1-4 gives the full variable domain: DSGVTQTPKHLITATGQRVTLRCSPRSGDLSVYWYQQSLDQGLQFLIQYYNGEERAKGNILERFSAQQFPDLHSELNLSSLELGDSALYFCASSERLAGPNEKLFFGSGTQLSVL.